This T cell receptor beta chain came from a study of molecular identifiers for immune sequencing clone quantification. This clonotype was counted at least ten times. Its antigen is still unknown. Study observations and caveats: In a background of about 1 million naive cells, spiked Jurkat TCR RNA from one cell was reportedly detectable.

For naive CD8 T cells, sorting used the CD8+CD4-CCR7+CD45RA+ phenotype. Each CDR3 protein gets one entry after TCRdb re-called the PCR reads with MiXCR. The sample has approximately 500,000 distinct CDR3 sequences, roughly 25% seen once. CDR3 size: 17 residues. The receptor's source is a human donor in good health. Some libraries in this study had Jurkat cell RNA spiked in. Sequencing was done on a sample of naive CD8+ T cells from blood, with Jurkat cell RNA spiked in. Subset denoted: FACS-sorted CD8+CD4-CCR7+CD45RA+ naive T cells. The V and J genes are TRBV21-1 and TRBJ2-3; TRBD2 is the table's D call and was not checked against the DNA. TRBV21-1 is given as a pseudogene. The CDR3 DNA sequence: TGTGCCAGCAGCAAGGCCCGACTAGCGGGGACCACAGATACGCAGTATTTT. It is translated as CASSKARLAGTTDTQYF.